These T cell receptor beta chains were read from a single sample in a study of graft-versus-host responses after intestinal transplantation. Their target antigens are unknown. Assay: immunoSEQ multiplex PCR; the TCRdb copy retains only in-frame clones and omits some. The sample carries 89,000 or so clones, around 80% recorded once. Sequencing was performed on unstimulated CD4+ T cells sorted from spleen or lymph node cells, taken before intestinal transplant. The receptors here all came from a human donor who received an intestinal transplant. The CDR3 runs from the conserved cysteine through the conserved F or W. The order of the fields is clone size, D gene, J gene, V gene, CDR3 protein, CDR3 DNA. The D gene is left open where the match is weak. Only some rows state a clone size, as once, few, many or a class for expanded clones.

>.|.|TRBJ1-1|TRBV7-9
CASSPPGRSTEAFF
TGTGCCAGCAGCCCCCCAGGGAGGAGTACTGAAGCTTTCTTT
>.|TRBD1|TRBJ2-7|TRBV4-1
CASRRRDRGFYEQYF
TGCGCCAGCAGACGAAGGGACAGGGGTTTCTACGAGCAGTACTTC
>.|.|TRBJ2-5|TRBV5-1
CASSPGTHPVEETQYF
TGCGCCAGCAGCCCCGGGACTCACCCCGTGGAAGAGACCCAGTACTTC
>.|.|TRBJ1-1|TRBV5-1
CASSPGGSGDTEAFF
TGCGCCAGCAGCCCTGGTGGCTCAGGGGATACTGAAGCTTTCTTT
>few|.|TRBJ1-2|TRBV28
CASSLGALFYGYTF
TGTGCCAGCAGTTTAGGGGCACTCTTTTATGGCTACACCTTC
>.|.|TRBJ2-4|TRBV5-6
CASSFRRVQNIQYF
TGTGCCAGCAGCTTTCGGAGGGTTCAAAACATTCAGTACTTC
>.|.|TRBJ1-2|TRBV28
CASSVEDNYGYTF
TGTGCCAGCAGTGTAGAGGATAACTATGGCTACACCTTC
>.|.|TRBJ1-5|TRBV12-1
CASSRGPSNQPQHF
TGTGCCAGCAGCAGAGGTCCCTCAAATCAGCCCCAGCATTTT
>.|TRBD2|TRBJ2-3|TRBV5-1
CASSSGLDLDTQYF
TGCGCCAGCAGCTCGGGACTAGACCTAGATACGCAGTATTTT
>.|.|TRBJ2-5|TRBV5-1
CASSLEGSGETQYF
TGCGCCAGCAGCTTGGAGGGTAGCGGTGAGACCCAGTACTTC
>.|.|TRBJ2-7|TRBV5-5
CASSYRDYEQYF
TGTGCCAGCAGCTACAGGGACTACGAGCAGTACTTC
>.|TRBD1|TRBJ1-2|TRBV28
CASSNRGGYTF
TGTGCCAGCAGCAACAGGGGCGGCTACACCTTC
>many|TRBD1|TRBJ1-1|TRBV25-1
CASRNRGDTEAFF
TGTGCCAGCAGGAACAGGGGGGATACTGAAGCTTTCTTT
>.|TRBD1|TRBJ2-7|TRBV2
CASSEARYRGREQYF
TGTGCCAGCAGTGAAGCGCGTTACAGGGGGCGCGAGCAGTACTTC
>.|.|TRBJ2-2|TRBV5-4
CASSPYPPLGGQAGELFF
TGTGCCAGCAGCCCCTACCCCCCCCTGGGGGGGCAGGCCGGGGAGCTGTTTTTT
>few|.|TRBJ2-3|TRBV19
CASSTSLGAGDTQYF
TGTGCCAGTAGTACGTCCCTAGGGGCGGGGGATACGCAGTATTTT
>.|.|TRBJ1-1|TRBV10-3
CAIKRQPNTEAFF
TGTGCCATCAAGCGGCAGCCGAACACTGAAGCTTTCTTT
>.|.|TRBJ2-5|TRBV18
CASSPRGETQYF
TGTGCCAGCTCACCGAGGGGGGAGACCCAGTACTTC
>.|TRBD2|TRBJ2-1|TRBV7-8
CAGRTSGRYNEQFF
TGTGCCGGACGGACTAGCGGGAGGTACAATGAGCAGTTCTTC
>.|.|TRBJ1-1|TRBV29-1
CSARRGSLEAFF
TGCAGCGCCAGACGGGGGAGCCTTGAAGCTTTCTTT
>.|TRBD2|TRBJ2-7|TRBV28
CASSSSGPSGGYEQYF
TGTGCCAGCAGTTCCTCGGGACCCAGCGGGGGCTACGAGCAGTACTTC
>.|TRBD1|TRBJ1-4|TRBV10-3
CAARQGGDEKLFF
TGTGCCGCCAGACAGGGTGGAGACGAAAAACTGTTTTTT
>.|TRBD2|TRBJ2-3|TRBV5-1
CASSTGLAGHTDTQYF
TGCGCCAGCAGCACGGGACTAGCGGGACACACAGATACGCAGTATTTT
>.|.|TRBJ1-3|TRBV13
CASSLDSSSGNTIYF
TGTGCCAGCAGCTTAGACAGCAGTTCTGGAAACACCATATATTTT
>.|.|TRBJ2-7|TRBV7-3
CASSPSSGAEQYF
TGTGCCAGCAGCCCTTCGTCAGGGGCCGAGCAGTACTTC
>few|TRBD2|TRBJ2-7|TRBV2
CASGGDEVGEQYF
TGTGCCAGCGGGGGGGACGAAGTCGGCGAGCAGTACTTC
>.|.|TRBJ2-5|TRBV28
CASEVQGTETQYF
TGTGCCAGTGAGGTACAGGGTACAGAGACCCAGTACTTC
>few|TRBD1|TRBJ1-4|TRBV4-2
CASSQVLRDRGAKLFF
TGTGCCAGCAGCCAAGTATTACGGGACAGGGGGGCAAAACTGTTTTTT
>.|.|TRBJ2-7|TRBV4-1
CASSQSGDRRGEQYF
TGCGCCAGCAGCCAAAGCGGGGACAGGCGGGGGGAGCAGTACTTC
>.|TRBD1|TRBJ2-5|TRBV5-1
CASSRVGQGLGEQYF
TGCGCCAGCAGCCGGGTTGGACAGGGTTTGGGTGAGCAGTACTTC
>.|.|TRBJ1-4|TRBV4-2
CASSQGPLEQYGKLFF
TGTGCCAGCAGCCAAGGACCTCTGGAGCAGTATGGTAAACTGTTTTTT
>once|TRBD1|TRBJ1-1|TRBV5-1
CASSLAQGGTEAFF
TGCGCCAGCAGCTTGGCCCAGGGGGGCACTGAAGCTTTCTTT
>.|.|TRBJ1-3|TRBV5-1
CASSGLEGEGNTIYF
TGCGCCAGCAGCGGGCTGGAGGGTGAAGGAAACACCATATATTTT
>.|.|TRBJ2-1|TRBV5-1
CASSLGLSGYEQFF
TGCGCCAGCAGCCTGGGACTCTCCGGATATGAGCAGTTCTTC
>.|.|TRBJ1-6|TRBV11-2
CASSTLQGYNSPLHF
TGTGCCAGCAGCACATTACAGGGCTATAATTCACCCCTCCACTTT
>.|.|TRBJ2-5|TRBV6-6
CASSYLQETQYF
TGTGCCAGCAGTTATCTGCAGGAGACCCAGTACTTC
>.|TRBD1|TRBJ1-1|TRBV10-3
CAISGGGLNTEAFF
TGTGCCATCAGTGGAGGGGGCTTGAACACTGAAGCTTTCTTT
>few|TRBD1|TRBJ1-5|TRBV2
CASSPRDSEEQPQHF
TGTGCCAGCAGCCCCCGGGACAGTGAAGAGCAGCCCCAGCATTTT
>.|TRBD1|TRBJ1-2|TRBV7-8
CASSSAGQARNGYTF
TGTGCCAGCAGCTCGGCCGGACAGGCGCGGAATGGCTACACCTTC
>.|.|TRBJ1-5|TRBV6-1
CASSEQGIRQQPQHF
TGTGCCAGCAGTGAGCAGGGGATTCGGCAGCAGCCCCAGCATTTT
>.|.|TRBJ1-3|TRBV6-5
CASSLRWSAGNTIYF
TGTGCCAGCAGCCTTCGGTGGAGCGCTGGAAACACCATATATTTT
>.|.|TRBJ2-7|TRBV27
CASSLSATGSYEQYF
TGTGCCAGCAGTTTGTCAGCTACGGGCTCCTACGAGCAGTACTTC
>.|.|TRBJ2-1|TRBV9
CASSPRDRSYNEQFF
TGTGCCAGCAGCCCCCGGGATCGCTCCTACAATGAGCAGTTCTTC
>.|TRBD1|TRBJ1-1|TRBV5-8
CASSRRQGGEAFF
TGTGCCAGCAGCCGTAGACAGGGGGGGGAAGCTTTCTTT
>.|.|TRBJ1-5|TRBV4-1
CASSQGVSRGPLSNQPQHF
TGCGCCAGCAGCCAAGGGGTTAGTAGAGGGCCCTTGAGCAATCAGCCCCAGCATTTT
>few|TRBD1|TRBJ2-2|TRBV5-6
CASSVTGGWTGELFF
TGTGCCAGCAGTGTAACAGGGGGCTGGACCGGGGAGCTGTTTTTT
>.|.|TRBJ1-3|TRBV5-6
CASSLRLTSSGNTIYF
TGTGCCAGCAGCTTGCGGCTAACTAGCTCTGGAAACACCATATATTTT
>.|.|TRBJ1-6|TRBV18
CASSPPDRRDNSPLHF
TGTGCCAGCTCACCACCCGACAGGCGGGATAATTCACCCCTCCACTTT
>.|.|TRBJ2-7|TRBV5-1
CASSLGDAEREQYF
TGCGCCAGCAGCTTGGGCGACGCTGAGCGCGAGCAGTACTTC
>.|TRBD1|TRBJ1-1|TRBV13
CASSLVAWTGQPEAFF
TGTGCCAGCAGCTTAGTAGCCTGGACAGGGCAGCCTGAAGCTTTCTTT
>.|.|TRBJ1-1|TRBV28
CASSPPLGVAFF
TGTGCCAGCAGTCCACCCTTAGGGGTTGCTTTCTTT
>.|.|TRBJ2-3|TRBV27
CASSFSGGRLQGADTQYF
TGTGCCAGCAGTTTTTCCGGGGGGCGGCTTCAAGGGGCAGATACGCAGTATTTT
>.|TRBD1|TRBJ2-7|TRBV28
CASSAPTGGAGTEQYF
TGTGCCAGCAGTGCGCCAACAGGGGGCGCTGGAACCGAGCAGTACTTC
>.|.|TRBJ1-1|TRBV6-4
CASSGTANTEAFF
TGTGCCAGCAGTGGGACAGCGAACACTGAAGCTTTCTTT
>.|.|TRBJ2-5|TRBV7-6
CASSPSQVETQYF
TGTGCCAGCAGCCCGAGCCAAGTGGAGACCCAGTACTTC